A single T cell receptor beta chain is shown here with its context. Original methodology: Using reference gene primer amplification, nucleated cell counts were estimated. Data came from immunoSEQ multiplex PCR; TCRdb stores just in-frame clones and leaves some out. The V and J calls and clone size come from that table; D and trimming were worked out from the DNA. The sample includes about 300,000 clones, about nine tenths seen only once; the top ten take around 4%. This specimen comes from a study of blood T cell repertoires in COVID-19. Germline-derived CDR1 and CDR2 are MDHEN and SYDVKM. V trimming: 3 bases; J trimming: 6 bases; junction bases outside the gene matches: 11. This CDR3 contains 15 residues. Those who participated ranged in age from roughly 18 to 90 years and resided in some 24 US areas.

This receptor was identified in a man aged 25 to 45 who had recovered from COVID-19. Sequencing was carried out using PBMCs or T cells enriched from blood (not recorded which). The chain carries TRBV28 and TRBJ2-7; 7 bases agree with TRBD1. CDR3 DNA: TGTGCCAGCAGTTTGGTCACAGGGGCCAGGGGCGAGCAGTACTTC. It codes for CASSLVTGARGEQYF.